This T cell receptor beta chain is drawn from a study of blood T cell repertoires in COVID-19. Study information: COVID-19 samples, acute and convalescent, were from the United States, Italy and Spain. From T cells, B-cell-depleted T cells, or PBMCs came the material, which was cDNA or gDNA.

CDR3 length: 13 residues. V lost 10 bases to trimming and J lost 4 bases, with 16 bases between them. In the study's own analysis: How many nucleated cells were present was estimated from reference gene primer amplification. Clones were sequenced by immunoSEQ multiplex PCR, and TCRdb holds only the in-frame ones, with some missing. V and J calls and clone size are as listed in that table; D and trimming were resolved from the DNA. The sample yields roughly 230,000 clones, about 86% seen once. The chain recombines TRBV12-3 or TRBV12-4 with TRBJ1-1; D not resolved. This receptor was taken from a man in his forties or fifties with active or convalescent COVID-19. The sample was peripheral blood. In DNA, the CDR3 is TGTGCCACCCAGCTGGAGGAGATCACTGAAGCTTTCTTT. It codes for CATQLEEITEAFF.